This T cell receptor (beta chain) was identified in a study of blood T cell repertoires in COVID-19. Study information: Some COVID-19 samples were acute and others convalescent; all came from the United States, Italy and Spain.

Sequencing was performed with immunoSEQ multiplex PCR; in TCRdb, only in-frame clones are kept and a portion is missing. The table lists approximately 290,000 clones, approximately 89% of them singletons. Germline V gene data show CDR1 as SEHNR and CDR2 as FQNEAQ (reference sequence). The CDR3 runs to 15 residues. Deletions cut 2 bases from V and 2 bases from J, with 10 bases between. V usage is TRBV7-9 and J usage is TRBJ1-3; weak D call: TRBD1 (6 bases). The sequenced sample consisted of peripheral blood. This TCR came from an older woman with acute or convalescent COVID-19. CDR3 in amino acids: CASSLMDSPGNTIYF. Here the CDR3 DNA reads TGTGCCAGCAGCTTAATGGACAGCCCTGGAAACACCATATATTTT.